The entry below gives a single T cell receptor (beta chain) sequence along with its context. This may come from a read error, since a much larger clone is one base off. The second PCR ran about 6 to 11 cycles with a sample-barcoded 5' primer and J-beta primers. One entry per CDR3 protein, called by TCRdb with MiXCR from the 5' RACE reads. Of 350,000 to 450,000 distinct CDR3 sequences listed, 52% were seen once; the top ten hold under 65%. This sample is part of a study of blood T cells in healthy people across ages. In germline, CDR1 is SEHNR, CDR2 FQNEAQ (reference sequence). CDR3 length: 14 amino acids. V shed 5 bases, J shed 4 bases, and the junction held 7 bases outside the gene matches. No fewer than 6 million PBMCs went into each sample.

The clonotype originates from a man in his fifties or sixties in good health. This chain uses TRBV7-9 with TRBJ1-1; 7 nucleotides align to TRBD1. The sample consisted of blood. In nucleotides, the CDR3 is TGTGCCAGCAGCGTAGGGGGCTTCGGCACTGAAGCTTTCTTT. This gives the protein CASSVGGFGTEAFF.